These T cell receptor beta chains were read from a single sample in a study of cytomegalovirus exposure and HLA in healthy donors. Assay: immunoSEQ multiplex PCR; the TCRdb copy retains only in-frame clones and omits some. The sample lists around 220,000 clones; approximately 86% were seen once. Source material: PBMCs. These receptors were collected from a woman aged 18-29 years in good health and CMV-seronegative. CDR3s include the opening cysteine and the closing phenylalanine or tryptophan. Rows may omit the clone size; those that give it use once, few, many or a size class.

V	size	J	length	CDR3
TRBV30	few	TRBJ1-2	12	CAWHQGGYGYTF
TRBV7-2	.	TRBJ2-1	15	CASSLFSGSYNEQFF
TRBV28	.	TRBJ2-7	12	CASSFYGYEQYF
TRBV6-5	.	TRBJ2-5	14	CASSLGPPGETQYF
TRBV2	few	TRBJ2-1	15	CASSEGSLAANEQFF
TRBV7-2	once	TRBJ2-7	14	CASSRVGLAYEQYF
TRBV4-1	once	TRBJ2-5	16	CASSQGDSPLQETQYF
TRBV28	.	TRBJ2-7	18	CASSFWTGSGGSSDEQYF
TRBV7-3	.	TRBJ2-3	15	CASSLLRVQGDTQYF
TRBV5-1	.	TRBJ2-7	14	CASSPDRGTYEQYF
TRBV27	.	TRBJ1-2	14	CASSLRNAQNGYTF
TRBV5-5	.	TRBJ1-1	16	CASSRTPGGFDTEAFF
TRBV4-2	.	TRBJ2-3	15	CASSQEKLASDTQYF
TRBV7-2	.	TRBJ2-5	16	CASSERVTGMGETQYF
TRBV30	once	TRBJ2-1	16	CAWRRGRRSSYNEQFF
TRBV27	.	TRBJ2-1	13	CASSIAPLSEQFF
TRBV5-3	.	TRBJ2-2	14	CARSVGIESGELFF
TRBV27	.	TRBJ2-1	16	CASSLLAGALYNEQFF
TRBV5-1	.	TRBJ2-3	15	CASSLQGGGTDTQYF
TRBV13	.	TRBJ2-3	16	CASSPGTSGHTDTQYF
TRBV7-6	.	TRBJ2-1	17	CASSPLGRGRNYNEQFF
TRBV2	.	TRBJ2-1	14	CASSDGDSTDEQFF
TRBV6-1	.	TRBJ2-3	15	CASRGWTGAADTQYF